This TCR beta chain was obtained from a study of control samples from healthy donors and cancer patients. This CDR3 has 14 amino acids. V lost 7 bases and J lost 3, with 16 bases in between. Looked up from germline, CDR1 is SGHDT and CDR2 is YYEEEE. Libraries were prepared by immunoSEQ multiplex PCR; TCRdb keeps only in-frame clonotypes and omits some of them. In the table there are 71,000 or so clones, around 92% of which are singletons. The receptor comes from a man aged 55-75 years with lung cancer. The genes are TRBV5-6 and TRBJ1-1, with TRBD1 as a possible D gene (5 bases). Material for sequencing was PBMCs. The CDR3 loop is CASLIYGAHTEAFF. Here the CDR3 DNA reads TGTGCCAGCCTTATCTACGGGGCGCACACTGAAGCTTTCTTT. Supplemented by reference TRBV5-6 and TRBJ1-1, the full variable domain reads DAGVTQSPTHLIKTRGQQVTLRCSPKSGHDTVSWYQQALGQGPQFIFQYYEEEERQRGNFPDRFSGHQFPNYSSELNVNALLLGDSALYLCASLIYGAHTEAFFGQGTRLTVV.